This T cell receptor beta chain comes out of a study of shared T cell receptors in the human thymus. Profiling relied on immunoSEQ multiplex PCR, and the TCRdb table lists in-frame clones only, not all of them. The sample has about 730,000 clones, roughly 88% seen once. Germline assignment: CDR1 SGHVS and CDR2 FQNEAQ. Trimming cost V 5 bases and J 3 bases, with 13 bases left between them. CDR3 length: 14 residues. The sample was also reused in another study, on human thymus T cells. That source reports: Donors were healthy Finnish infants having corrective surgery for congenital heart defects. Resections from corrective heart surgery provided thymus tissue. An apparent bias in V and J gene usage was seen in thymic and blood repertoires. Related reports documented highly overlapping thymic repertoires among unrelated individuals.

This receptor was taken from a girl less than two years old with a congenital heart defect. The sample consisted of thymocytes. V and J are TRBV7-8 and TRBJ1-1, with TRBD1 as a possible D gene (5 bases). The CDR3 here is CASSRNPGDTEAFF. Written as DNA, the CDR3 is TGTGCCAGCAGCCGCAACCCGGGGGACACTGAAGCTTTCTTT.